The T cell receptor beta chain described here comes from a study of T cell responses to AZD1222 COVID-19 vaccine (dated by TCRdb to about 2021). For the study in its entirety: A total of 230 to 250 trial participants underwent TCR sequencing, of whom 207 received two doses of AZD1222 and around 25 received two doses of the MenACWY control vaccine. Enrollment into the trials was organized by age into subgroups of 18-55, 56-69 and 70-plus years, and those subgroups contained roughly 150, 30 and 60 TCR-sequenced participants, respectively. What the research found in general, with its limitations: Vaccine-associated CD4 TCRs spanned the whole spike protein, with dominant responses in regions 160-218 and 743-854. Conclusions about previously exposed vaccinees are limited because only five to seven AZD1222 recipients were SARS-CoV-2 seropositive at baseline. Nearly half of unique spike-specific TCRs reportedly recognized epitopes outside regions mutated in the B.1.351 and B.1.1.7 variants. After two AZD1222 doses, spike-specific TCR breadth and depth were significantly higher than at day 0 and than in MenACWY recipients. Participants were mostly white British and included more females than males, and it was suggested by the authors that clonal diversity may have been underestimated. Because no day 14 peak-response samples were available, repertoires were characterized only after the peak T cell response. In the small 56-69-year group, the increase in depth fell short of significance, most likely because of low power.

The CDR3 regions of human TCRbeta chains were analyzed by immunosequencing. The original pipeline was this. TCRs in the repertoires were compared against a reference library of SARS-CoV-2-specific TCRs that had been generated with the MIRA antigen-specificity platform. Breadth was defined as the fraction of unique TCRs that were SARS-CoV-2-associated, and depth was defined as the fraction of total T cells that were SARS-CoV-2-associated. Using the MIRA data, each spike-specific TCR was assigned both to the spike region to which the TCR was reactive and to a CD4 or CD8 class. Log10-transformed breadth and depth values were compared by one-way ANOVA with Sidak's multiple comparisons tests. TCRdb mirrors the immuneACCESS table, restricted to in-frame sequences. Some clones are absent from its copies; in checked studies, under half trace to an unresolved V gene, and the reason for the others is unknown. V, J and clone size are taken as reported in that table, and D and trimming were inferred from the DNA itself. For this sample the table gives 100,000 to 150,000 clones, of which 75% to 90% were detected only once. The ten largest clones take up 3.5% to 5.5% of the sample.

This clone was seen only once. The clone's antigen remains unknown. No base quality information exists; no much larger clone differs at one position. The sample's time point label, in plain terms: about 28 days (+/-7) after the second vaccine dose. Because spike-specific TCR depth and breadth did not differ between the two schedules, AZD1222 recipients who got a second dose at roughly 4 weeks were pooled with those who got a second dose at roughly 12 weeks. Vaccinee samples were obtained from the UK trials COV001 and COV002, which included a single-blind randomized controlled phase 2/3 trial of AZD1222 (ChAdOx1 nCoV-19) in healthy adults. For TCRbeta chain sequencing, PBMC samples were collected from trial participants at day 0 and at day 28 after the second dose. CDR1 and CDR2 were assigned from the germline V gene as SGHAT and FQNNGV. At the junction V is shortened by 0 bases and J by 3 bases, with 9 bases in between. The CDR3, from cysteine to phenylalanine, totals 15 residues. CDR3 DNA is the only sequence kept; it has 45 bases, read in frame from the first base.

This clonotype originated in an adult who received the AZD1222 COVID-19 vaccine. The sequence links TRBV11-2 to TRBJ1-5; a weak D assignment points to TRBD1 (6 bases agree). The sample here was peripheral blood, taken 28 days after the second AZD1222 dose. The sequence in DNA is TGTGCCAGCAGCTTAGAGGCAGGGGCCAATCAGCCCCAGCATTTT. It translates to CASSLEAGANQPQHF.